A selection of T cell receptor beta chains follows, all from one sample in a study of cytomegalovirus exposure and HLA in healthy donors. The assay was immunoSEQ multiplex PCR, and TCRdb's table has in-frame clones only and misses some. Counted here are more than 100,000 clones, roughly 80% occurring once; the ten biggest clones make up 7.5% to 9%. Sequenced material: PBMCs. Receptors were obtained from a female donor in good health and CMV-seropositive. Both conserved end residues are part of each CDR3. D genes are given only for firm matches. The size entry is marked missing in some rows and otherwise reads once, few, many or a size class.

TRBJ1-2 NA TRBV7-9 NA TGTGCCAGCAGCTCCATAGGGGTTGGAGGGGAGGGCCCTGGCTACACCTTC CASSSIGVGGEGPGYTF
TRBJ1-1 NA TRBV7-9 NA TGTGCCAGCAGCTTGAATTCGGGACAAAACACTGAAGCTTTCTTT CASSLNSGQNTEAFF
TRBJ1-1 NA TRBV15 NA TGTGCCACCAGCGGAGGTCACAGGGAAGGGACTGAAGCTTTCTTT CATSGGHREGTEAFF
TRBJ1-2 NA TRBV4-3 NA TGCGCCAGCAGCCAAGAGTGGGGCCGCTATGGCTACACCTTC CASSQEWGRYGYTF
TRBJ1-2 NA TRBV10-3 NA TGTGCCATCAGTGACAGGGAAACTACGTATGGCTACACCTTC CAISDRETTYGYTF
TRBJ1-1 NA TRBV28 NA TGTGCCAGCAGATCCGGAGGCGGAGGAAACACTGAAGCTTTCTTT CASRSGGGGNTEAFF
TRBJ2-2 TRBD1 TRBV7-9 NA TGTGCCACCGACAGGGGTAATACCGGGGAGCTGTTTTTT CATDRGNTGELFF
TRBJ2-3 TRBD1 TRBV7-9 NA TGTGCCAGCAGCTTAGGGGACAGGGGATACACAGATACGCAGTATTTT CASSLGDRGYTDTQYF
TRBJ2-1 NA TRBV7-2 NA TGTGCCAGCAGCTTTGACAGGAACAATGAGCAGTTCTTC CASSFDRNNEQFF
TRBJ1-1 NA TRBV6-5 few TGTGCCAGCAGTTCGTACAGCTCCAACACTGAAGCTTTCTTT CASSSYSSNTEAFF
TRBJ1-6 NA TRBV5-6 NA TGTGCCAGCAGACCCGGGGCAGGGGACAATTCACCCCTCCACTTT CASRPGAGDNSPLHF